This is a list of T cell receptor beta chains from one sample in a study of cytomegalovirus exposure and HLA in healthy donors. Profiled with immunoSEQ multiplex PCR; TCRdb holds only in-frame clones, not every one. Altogether over 95,000 clones are present, 77% being singletons, with the ten largest covering approximately 11%. The sequenced material came from PBMCs. All receptors come from a man between 35 and 55 years old in good health and CMV-seropositive. CDR3s include the opening cysteine and the closing phenylalanine or tryptophan. A D gene is named only where the DNA matches it firmly. A clone size is listed for some rows: how often the clone was seen (once, few, many), or a class if it is expanded.

J	V	size	D	DNA	CDR3
TRBJ2-5	TRBV19	.	TRBD1	TGTGCCAGTAGTATAGCCCTGACAGGGAATGGACGGGAGACCCAGTACTTC	CASSIALTGNGRETQYF
TRBJ1-1	TRBV6-4	.	TRBD1	TGTGCCAGCAGTCAGGGGGACACTGAAGCTTTCTTT	CASSQGDTEAFF
TRBJ1-1	TRBV7-2	.	TRBD1	TGTGCCAGCATCGAAGACAGGGGGCTATGGGTGAACACTGAAGCTTTCTTT	CASIEDRGLWVNTEAFF
TRBJ2-5	TRBV7-2	.	TRBD2	TGTGCCAGCAGCTTCAGCGGGGGTGGGGAGACCCAGTACTTC	CASSFSGGGETQYF
TRBJ2-7	TRBV7-2	.	TRBD1	TGTGCCAGCAGCCCCAGACAGGGGGCGTATGAGCAGTACTTC	CASSPRQGAYEQYF
TRBJ2-7	TRBV11-2	.	.	TGTGCCAGCAGCTTCCAGGACACTAAAGGCTACGAGCAGTACTTC	CASSFQDTKGYEQYF
TRBJ1-3	TRBV2	.	.	TGTGCCAGCAGAGAGGACGGACTCGCTGGAAACACCATATATTTT	CASREDGLAGNTIYF
TRBJ1-1	TRBV4-3	.	.	TGCGCCAGCAGCCAAGATCCGGGAGTGAACACTGAAGCTTTCTTT	CASSQDPGVNTEAFF
TRBJ2-1	TRBV6-6	.	TRBD2	TGTGCCAGCAGCCCGACTAGCGGGGGCCGGAATGAGCAGTTCTTC	CASSPTSGGRNEQFF
TRBJ2-2	TRBV6-1	.	.	TGTGCCAGCAGTGAAATGGGGGGGCGGCTCACCGGGGAGCTGTTTTTT	CASSEMGGRLTGELFF
TRBJ2-5	TRBV5-1	few	TRBD2	TGCGCCAGCAGCTTATTAGCGGGGGGCCTTAAAGAGACCCAGTACTTC	CASSLLAGGLKETQYF
TRBJ2-5	TRBV5-1	once	.	TGCGCCAGCAGCGGGGGGGCTAGGGGAGAGACCCAGTACTTC	CASSGGARGETQYF
TRBJ2-5	TRBV5-1	.	TRBD2	TGCGCCAGCAGCTTGGGGATAGCGGGGGGGCCCCAAGAGACCCAGTACTTC	CASSLGIAGGPQETQYF
TRBJ1-2	TRBV28	.	.	TGTGCCAGCTCTCTGATGCGTACAGACTATGGCTACACCTTC	CASSLMRTDYGYTF
TRBJ1-3	TRBV9	.	.	TGTGCCAGCAGCGTAGAGTACGAACCGGGTGACCGATTCTCTGGAAACACCATATATTTT	CASSVEYEPGDRFSGNTIYF
TRBJ2-2	TRBV4-2	.	TRBD1	TGTGCCAGCAGCGATTACAGGGGGAGCGGGGAGCTGTTTTTT	CASSDYRGSGELFF
TRBJ1-3	TRBV5-4	.	.	TGTGCCAGCAGCTTGGCCAACGGAGGAGGAAACACCATATATTTT	CASSLANGGGNTIYF
TRBJ1-4	TRBV6-5	.	.	TGTGCCAGCAGTTACTCGAGGCCAACCGAAAAACTGTTTTTT	CASSYSRPTEKLFF
TRBJ2-1	TRBV4-3	few	.	TGCGCCAGCAGCCAAGATCTCGACAGCAGCTCCTACAATGAGCAGTTCTTC	CASSQDLDSSSYNEQFF
TRBJ2-7	TRBV9	once	TRBD1	TGTGCCAGCAGCGTGTCTCCCGGGACAGGGAACTACGAGCAGTACTTC	CASSVSPGTGNYEQYF
TRBJ1-3	TRBV14	.	.	TGTGCCAGCAGCCAAGCAGGCAGGCCTGGAAACACCATATATTTT	CASSQAGRPGNTIYF
TRBJ2-1	TRBV28	.	TRBD2	TGTGCCGGAAAAAAATCCGGGGGGGCCCGCAATGAGCAGTTCTTC	CAGKKSGGARNEQFF
TRBJ2-3	TRBV19	.	.	TGTGCCAGTAGTGGGGGGGCAGGTTTCGTTGATACGCAGTATTTT	CASSGGAGFVDTQYF
TRBJ2-7	TRBV7-6	.	TRBD1	TGTGCCAGCGCGGACAGGAGCTCCTACGAGCAGTACTTC	CASADRSSYEQYF
TRBJ2-7	TRBV12-5	.	TRBD1	TGTGCTAGTGGTTTGGTCCTCGGGACAGGGGCCTACGAGCAGTACTTC	CASGLVLGTGAYEQYF
TRBJ2-2	TRBV4-3	.	TRBD1	TGCGCCAGCAGCTCAGGGGGCCACGTCGGGGAGCTGTTTTTT	CASSSGGHVGELFF
TRBJ2-2	TRBV7-2	.	TRBD1	TGTGCCAGCAACCTACAGGGGATTGCCGGGGAGCTGTTTTTT	CASNLQGIAGELFF
TRBJ1-5	TRBV18	.	.	TGTGCCAGCTCACCAGAGGGTATTCAGCCCCAGCATTTT	CASSPEGIQPQHF
TRBJ2-7	TRBV5-1	few	TRBD1	TGCGCCAGCAGCCGCCTTGGATTACAGGGGGTAAGGAAGGTAGACGAGCAGTACTTC	CASSRLGLQGVRKVDEQYF
TRBJ2-4	TRBV6-1	few	.	TGTGCCAGCAGTGAACCTCTGGAGCAAGCCAAAAACATTCAGTACTTC	CASSEPLEQAKNIQYF
TRBJ2-2	TRBV5-8	.	TRBD1	TGTGCCAGCAGCTTGGTACAGGGGAACGGGGAGCTGTTTTTT	CASSLVQGNGELFF
TRBJ2-3	TRBV30	once	.	TGTGCCTGGGAAAAAGGACAGAGCACCGATACGCAGTATTTT	CAWEKGQSTDTQYF
TRBJ1-3	TRBV9	.	.	TGTGCCAGCAGCGGTCTAGGAAGCTCTGGAAACACCATATATTTT	CASSGLGSSGNTIYF
TRBJ1-5	TRBV7-9	.	.	TGTGCCAGTAAGGCGGGGGCTAATCAGCCCCAGCATTTT	CASKAGANQPQHF
TRBJ2-5	TRBV2	.	.	TGTGCCAGCAGAGTACTAGTCGAGACCCAGTACTTC	CASRVLVETQYF
TRBJ2-1	TRBV7-3	.	TRBD2	TGTGCCAGCAGCTCGAATGGCGGGGGGGCCGGGAATGAGCAGTTCTTC	CASSSNGGGAGNEQFF
TRBJ2-7	TRBV5-1	.	TRBD1	TGCGCCAGCAGCACTCGGGACAGGGGAGGTGAGCAGTACTTC	CASSTRDRGGEQYF
TRBJ2-7	TRBV7-2	.	TRBD1	TGTGCCAGCAGCTTACGCCCTCACCGGGACAGAACCTACGAGCAGTACTTC	CASSLRPHRDRTYEQYF
TRBJ2-3	TRBV7-8	.	TRBD2	TGTGCCAGCAGCTTCGGACTAGCGGGGGTAGATACGCAGTATTTT	CASSFGLAGVDTQYF
TRBJ1-1	TRBV19	.	TRBD1	TGTGCCAGTAGTATACAGGGGGCGTCCACTGAAGCTTTCTTT	CASSIQGASTEAFF
TRBJ1-5	TRBV30	.	TRBD1	TGTGCCTGGGACCCGGGACAGGGGTACAATCAGCCCCAGCATTTT	CAWDPGQGYNQPQHF
TRBJ2-2	TRBV6-4	.	.	TGTGCCAGCAGTGACTCAGGGGAGAACACCGGGGAGCTGTTTTTT	CASSDSGENTGELFF
TRBJ2-5	TRBV7-2	few	TRBD2	TGTGCCAGCAGTCTATGGGCGACTCCGGGACTAATAGAGACCCAGTACTTC	CASSLWATPGLIETQYF
TRBJ1-2	TRBV7-9	.	.	TGTGCCAGCAGCTTAGAGCGGGGAGTTGGCTATGGCTACACCTTC	CASSLERGVGYGYTF
TRBJ1-2	TRBV6-1	.	.	TGTGCCAGCAGTGAAGAAGGGGTGCTGGGCGCCTATGGCTACACCTTC	CASSEEGVLGAYGYTF
TRBJ2-5	TRBV7-9	.	.	TGTTCCAGCAGCCCGTCCGGAATCAGGGTACGAGAGACCCAGTACTTC	CSSSPSGIRVRETQYF
TRBJ2-5	TRBV27	few	TRBD2	TGTGCCAGCAGCACCATCAGCGGGGGTGAGACCCAGTACTTC	CASSTISGGETQYF